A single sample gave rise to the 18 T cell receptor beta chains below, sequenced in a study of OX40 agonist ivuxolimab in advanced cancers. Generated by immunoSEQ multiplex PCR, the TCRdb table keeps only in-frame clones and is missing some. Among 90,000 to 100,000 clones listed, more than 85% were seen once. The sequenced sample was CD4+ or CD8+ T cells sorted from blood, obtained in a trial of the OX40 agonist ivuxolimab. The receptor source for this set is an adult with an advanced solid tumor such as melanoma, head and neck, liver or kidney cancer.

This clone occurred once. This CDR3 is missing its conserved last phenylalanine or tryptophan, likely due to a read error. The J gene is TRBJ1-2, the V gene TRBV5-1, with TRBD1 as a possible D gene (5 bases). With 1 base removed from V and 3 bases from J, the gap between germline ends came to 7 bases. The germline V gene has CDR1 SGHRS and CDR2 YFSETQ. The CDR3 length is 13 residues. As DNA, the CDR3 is TGCGCCAGCAGCTTGAGGGGTGACTATGGCTACACCCTC. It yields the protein CASSLRGDYGYTL.

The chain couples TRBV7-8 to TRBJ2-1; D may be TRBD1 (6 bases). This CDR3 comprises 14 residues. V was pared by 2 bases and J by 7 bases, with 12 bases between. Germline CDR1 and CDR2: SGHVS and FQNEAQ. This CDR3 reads CASSLRHRENEQFF. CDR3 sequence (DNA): TGTGCCAGCAGCTTACGGCACAGGGAAAATGAGCAGTTCTTC.

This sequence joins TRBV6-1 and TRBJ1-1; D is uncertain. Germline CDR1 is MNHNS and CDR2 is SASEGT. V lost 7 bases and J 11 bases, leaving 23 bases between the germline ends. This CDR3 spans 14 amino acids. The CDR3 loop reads CASKERKPGGHAFF. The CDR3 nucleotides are TGTGCCAGCAAGGAGAGGAAACCCGGCGGTCACGCTTTCTTT.

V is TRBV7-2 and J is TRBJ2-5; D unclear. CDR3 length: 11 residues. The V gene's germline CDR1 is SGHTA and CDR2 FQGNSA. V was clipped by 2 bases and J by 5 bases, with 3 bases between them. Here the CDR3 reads CASSLMETQYF. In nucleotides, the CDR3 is TGTGCCAGCAGCTTAATGGAGACCCAGTACTTC.

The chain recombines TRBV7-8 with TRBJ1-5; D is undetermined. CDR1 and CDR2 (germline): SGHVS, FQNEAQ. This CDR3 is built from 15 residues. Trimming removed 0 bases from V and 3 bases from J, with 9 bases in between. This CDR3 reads CASSLARIVNQPQHF. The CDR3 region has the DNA TGTGCCAGCAGCTTAGCCCGTATTGTCAATCAGCCCCAGCATTTT.

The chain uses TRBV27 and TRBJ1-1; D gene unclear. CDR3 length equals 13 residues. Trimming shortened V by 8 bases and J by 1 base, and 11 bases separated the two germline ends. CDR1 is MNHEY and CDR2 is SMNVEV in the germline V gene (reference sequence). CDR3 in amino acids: CASRPSWNTEAFF. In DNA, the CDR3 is TGTGCCAGCCGGCCCAGTTGGAACACTGAAGCTTTCTTT.

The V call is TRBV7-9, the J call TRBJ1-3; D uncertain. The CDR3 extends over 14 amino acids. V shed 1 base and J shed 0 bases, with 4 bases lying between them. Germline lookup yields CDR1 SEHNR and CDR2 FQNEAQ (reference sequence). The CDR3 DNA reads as TGTGCCAGCAGCTTAGTGAGCTCTGGAAACACCATATATTTT. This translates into CASSLVSSGNTIYF.

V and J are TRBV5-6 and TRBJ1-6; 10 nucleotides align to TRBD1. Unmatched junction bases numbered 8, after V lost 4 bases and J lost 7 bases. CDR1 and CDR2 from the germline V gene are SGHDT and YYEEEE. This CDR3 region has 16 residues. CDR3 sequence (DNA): TGTGCCAGCAGCGTCCGGGACAGGGGTGGAAATTCACCCCTCCACTTT. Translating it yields CASSVRDRGGNSPLHF.

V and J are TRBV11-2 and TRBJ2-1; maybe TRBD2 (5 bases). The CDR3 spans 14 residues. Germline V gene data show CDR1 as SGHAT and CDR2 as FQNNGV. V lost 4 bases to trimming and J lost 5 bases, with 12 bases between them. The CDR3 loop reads CASSSGGVHNEQFF. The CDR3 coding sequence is TGTGCCAGCAGCTCAGGAGGAGTCCACAATGAGCAGTTCTTC.

The CDR3, as DNA: TGTGCCAGCAGCTTAGAAAAGGGGTACACTGAAGCTTTCTTT. This gives the protein CASSLEKGYTEAFF. The rearrangement links TRBV7-9 to TRBJ1-1, with TRBD1 as a possible D gene (5 bases). V lost 1 base to trimming and J lost 3 bases, with 9 bases between them. Germline-derived CDR1 and CDR2 are SEHNR and FQNEAQ (reference sequence). This CDR3 has 14 amino acids. Supplemented by reference TRBV7-9 and TRBJ1-1, the full variable domain reads DTGVSQNPRHKITKRGQNVTFRCDPISEHNRLYWYRQTLGQGPEFLTYFQNEAQLEKSRLLSDRFSAERPKGSFSTLEIQRTEQGDSAMYLCASSLEKGYTEAFFGQGTRLTVV.

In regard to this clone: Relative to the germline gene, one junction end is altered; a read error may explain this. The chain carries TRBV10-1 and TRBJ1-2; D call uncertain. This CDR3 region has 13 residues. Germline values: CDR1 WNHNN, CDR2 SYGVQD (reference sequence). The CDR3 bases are TGCGCCAGCAGTGACTCCAGGAACTTTGGCTACACCTTC. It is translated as CASSDSRNFGYTF.

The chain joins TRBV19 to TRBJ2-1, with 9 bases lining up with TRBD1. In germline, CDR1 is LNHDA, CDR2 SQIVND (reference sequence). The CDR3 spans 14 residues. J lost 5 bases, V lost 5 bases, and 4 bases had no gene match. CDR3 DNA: TGTGCCAGTAGTCCCGGGACAGGGAACAATGAGCAGTTCTTC. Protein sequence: CASSPGTGNNEQFF.

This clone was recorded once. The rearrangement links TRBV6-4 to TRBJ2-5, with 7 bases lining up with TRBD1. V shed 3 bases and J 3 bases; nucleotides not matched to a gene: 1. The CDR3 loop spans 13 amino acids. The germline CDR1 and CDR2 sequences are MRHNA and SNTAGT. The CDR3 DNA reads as TGTGCCAGCAGTGAGACAGGGAAAGAGACCCAGTACTTC. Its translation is CASSETGKETQYF.

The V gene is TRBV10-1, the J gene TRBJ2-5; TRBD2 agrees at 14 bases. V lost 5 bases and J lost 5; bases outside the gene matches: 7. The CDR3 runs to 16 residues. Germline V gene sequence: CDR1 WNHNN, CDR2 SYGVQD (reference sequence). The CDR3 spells CASSPGTSGSGETQYF. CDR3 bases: TGCGCCAGCAGTCCCGGGACTAGCGGGAGTGGCGAGACCCAGTACTTC.

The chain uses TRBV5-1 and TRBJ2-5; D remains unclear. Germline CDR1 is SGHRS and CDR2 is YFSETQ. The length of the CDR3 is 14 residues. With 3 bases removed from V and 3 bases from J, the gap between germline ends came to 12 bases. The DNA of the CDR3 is TGCGCCAGCAGCTCAACCCCCGGAGAAGAGACCCAGTACTTC. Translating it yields CASSSTPGEETQYF.

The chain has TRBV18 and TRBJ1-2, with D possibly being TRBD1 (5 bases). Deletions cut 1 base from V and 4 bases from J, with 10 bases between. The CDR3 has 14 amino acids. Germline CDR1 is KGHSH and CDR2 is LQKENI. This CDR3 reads CASSPLQGAYGYTF. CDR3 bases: TGTGCCAGCTCACCACTGCAGGGAGCCTATGGCTACACCTTC.

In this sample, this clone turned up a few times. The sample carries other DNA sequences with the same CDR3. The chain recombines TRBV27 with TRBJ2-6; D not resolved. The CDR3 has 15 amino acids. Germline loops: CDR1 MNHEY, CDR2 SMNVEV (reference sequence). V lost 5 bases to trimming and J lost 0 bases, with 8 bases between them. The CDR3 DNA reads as TGTGCCAGCAGTCTATTAAGCTCTGGGGCCAACGTCCTGACTTTC. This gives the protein CASSLLSSGANVLTF.

The CDR3 loop is CASRPQTGYTF. For the CDR3, the DNA is TGTGCCAGCAGACCTCAGACCGGCTACACCTTC. The gene calls are TRBV28 and TRBJ1-2; unclear D gene. Trimming removed 6 bases from V and 8 bases from J, with 10 bases in between. The length of the CDR3 is 11 residues. The germline V gene has CDR1 MDHEN and CDR2 SYDVKM.